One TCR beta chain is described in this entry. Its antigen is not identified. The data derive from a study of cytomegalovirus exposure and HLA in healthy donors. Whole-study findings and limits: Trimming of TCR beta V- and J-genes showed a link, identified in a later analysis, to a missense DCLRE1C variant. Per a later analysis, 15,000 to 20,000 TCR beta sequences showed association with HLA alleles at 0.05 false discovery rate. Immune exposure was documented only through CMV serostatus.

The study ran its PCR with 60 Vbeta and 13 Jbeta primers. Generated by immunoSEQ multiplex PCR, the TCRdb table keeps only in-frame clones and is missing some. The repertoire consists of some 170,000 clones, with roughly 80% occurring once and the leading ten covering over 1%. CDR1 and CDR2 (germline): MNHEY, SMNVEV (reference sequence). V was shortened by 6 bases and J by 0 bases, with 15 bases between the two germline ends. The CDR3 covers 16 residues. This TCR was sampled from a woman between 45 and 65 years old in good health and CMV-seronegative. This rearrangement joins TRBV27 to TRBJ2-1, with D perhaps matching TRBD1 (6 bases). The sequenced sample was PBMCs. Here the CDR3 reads CASRKQGPSSYNEQFF. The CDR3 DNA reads TGTGCCAGCAGGAAACAGGGTCCTAGCTCCTACAATGAGCAGTTCTTC.